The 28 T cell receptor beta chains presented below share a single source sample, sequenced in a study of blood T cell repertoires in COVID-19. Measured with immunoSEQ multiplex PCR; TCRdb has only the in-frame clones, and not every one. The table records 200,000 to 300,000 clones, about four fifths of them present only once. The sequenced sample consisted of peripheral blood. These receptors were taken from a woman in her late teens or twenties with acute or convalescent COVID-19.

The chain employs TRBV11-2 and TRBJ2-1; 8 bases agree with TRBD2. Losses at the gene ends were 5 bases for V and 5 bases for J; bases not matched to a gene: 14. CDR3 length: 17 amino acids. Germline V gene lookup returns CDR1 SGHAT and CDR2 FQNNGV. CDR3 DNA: TGTGCCAGCAGCCAGCTGGGAGGGGCGGGAGGAAACAATGAGCAGTTCTTC. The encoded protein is CASSQLGGAGGNNEQFF.

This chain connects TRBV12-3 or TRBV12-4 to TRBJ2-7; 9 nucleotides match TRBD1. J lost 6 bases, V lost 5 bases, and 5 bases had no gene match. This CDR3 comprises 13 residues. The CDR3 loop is CASSPGTGTEQYF. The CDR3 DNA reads TGTGCCAGCAGTCCCGGGACAGGGACCGAGCAGTACTTC.

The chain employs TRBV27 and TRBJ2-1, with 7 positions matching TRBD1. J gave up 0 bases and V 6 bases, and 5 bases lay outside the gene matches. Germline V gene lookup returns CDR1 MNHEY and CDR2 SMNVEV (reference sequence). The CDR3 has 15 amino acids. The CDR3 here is CASRRTGRSYNEQFF. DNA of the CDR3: TGTGCCAGCAGGAGGACAGGTCGCTCCTACAATGAGCAGTTCTTC.

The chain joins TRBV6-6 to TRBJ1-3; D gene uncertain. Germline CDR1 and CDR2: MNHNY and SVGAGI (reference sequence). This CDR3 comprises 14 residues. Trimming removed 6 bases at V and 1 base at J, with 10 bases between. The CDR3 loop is CASSRRASGNTIYF. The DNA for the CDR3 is TGTGCCAGCAGCCGGCGGGCTTCTGGAAACACCATATATTTT.

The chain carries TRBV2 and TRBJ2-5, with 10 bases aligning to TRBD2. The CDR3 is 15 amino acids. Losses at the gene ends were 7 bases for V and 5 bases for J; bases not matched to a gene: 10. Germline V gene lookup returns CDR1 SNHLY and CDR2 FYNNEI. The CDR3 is CASTPAGGPFETQYF. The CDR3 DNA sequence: TGTGCCAGCACCCCAGCGGGAGGGCCGTTTGAGACCCAGTACTTC. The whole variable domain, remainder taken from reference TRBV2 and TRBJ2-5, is EPEVTQTPSHQVTQMGQEVILRCVPISNHLYFYWYRQILGQKVEFLVSFYNNEISEKSEIFDDQFSVERPDGSNFTLKIRSTKLEDSAMYFCASTPAGGPFETQYFGPGTRLLVL.

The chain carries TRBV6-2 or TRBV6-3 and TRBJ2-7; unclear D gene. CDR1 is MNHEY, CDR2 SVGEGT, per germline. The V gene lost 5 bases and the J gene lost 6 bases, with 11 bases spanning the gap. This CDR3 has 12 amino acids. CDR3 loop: CASSKRSLEQYF. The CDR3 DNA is TGTGCCAGCAGTAAGAGGAGCCTCGAGCAGTACTTC.

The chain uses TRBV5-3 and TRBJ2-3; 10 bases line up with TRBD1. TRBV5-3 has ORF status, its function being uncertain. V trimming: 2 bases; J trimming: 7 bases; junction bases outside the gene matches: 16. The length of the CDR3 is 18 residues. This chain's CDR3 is CARSLWDRGPSLSNTQYF. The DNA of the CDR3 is TGTGCCAGAAGCTTATGGGACAGGGGACCTTCGCTGTCAAATACGCAGTATTTT.

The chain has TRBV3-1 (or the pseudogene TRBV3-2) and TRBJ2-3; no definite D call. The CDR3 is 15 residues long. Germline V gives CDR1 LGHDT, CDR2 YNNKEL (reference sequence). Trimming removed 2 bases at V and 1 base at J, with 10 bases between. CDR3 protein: CASSQFGGGTDTQYF. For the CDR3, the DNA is TGTGCCAGCAGCCAATTCGGCGGAGGCACAGATACGCAGTATTTT.

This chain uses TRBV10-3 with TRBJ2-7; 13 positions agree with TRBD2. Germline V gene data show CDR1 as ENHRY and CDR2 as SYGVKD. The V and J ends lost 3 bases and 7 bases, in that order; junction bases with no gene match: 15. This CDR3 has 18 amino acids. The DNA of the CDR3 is TGTGCCATCAGTGACCAAACTAGCGGGAGGGAGAAAGGTAGTGAGCAGTACTTC. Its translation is CAISDQTSGREKGSEQYF.

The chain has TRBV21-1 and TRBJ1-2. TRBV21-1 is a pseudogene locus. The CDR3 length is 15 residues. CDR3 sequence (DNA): TGTGCCAGCAGCAAGTTAAGCAGGGAGGGCTATGGCTACACCTTC. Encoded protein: CASSKLSREGYGYTF.

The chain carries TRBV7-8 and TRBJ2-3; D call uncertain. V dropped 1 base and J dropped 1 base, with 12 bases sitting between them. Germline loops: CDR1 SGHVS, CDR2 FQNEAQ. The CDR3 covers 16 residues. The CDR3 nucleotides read TGTGCCAGCAGCTTAGAACCCACCACTCGCACAGATACGCAGTATTTT. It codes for CASSLEPTTRTDTQYF.

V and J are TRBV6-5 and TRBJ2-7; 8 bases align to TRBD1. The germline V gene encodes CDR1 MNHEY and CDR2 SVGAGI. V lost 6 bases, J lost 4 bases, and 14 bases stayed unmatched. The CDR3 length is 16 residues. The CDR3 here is CASSYPTGARGYEQYF. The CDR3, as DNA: TGTGCCAGCAGCTACCCGACAGGGGCGAGGGGTTACGAGCAGTACTTC.

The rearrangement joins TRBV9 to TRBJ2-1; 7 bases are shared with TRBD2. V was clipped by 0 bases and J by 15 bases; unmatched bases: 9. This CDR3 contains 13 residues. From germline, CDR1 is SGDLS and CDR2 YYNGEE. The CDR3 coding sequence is TGTGCCAGCAGCGTAGGACTAGCTAGGGAACGGTTCTTC. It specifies CASSVGLARERFF.

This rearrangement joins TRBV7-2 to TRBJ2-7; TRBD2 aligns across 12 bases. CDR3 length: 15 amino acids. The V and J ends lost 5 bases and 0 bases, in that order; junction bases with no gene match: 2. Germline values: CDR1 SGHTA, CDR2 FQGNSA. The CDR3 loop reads CASSQLAGGSYEQYF. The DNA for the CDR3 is TGTGCCAGCAGCCAACTAGCGGGAGGCTCCTACGAGCAGTACTTC.

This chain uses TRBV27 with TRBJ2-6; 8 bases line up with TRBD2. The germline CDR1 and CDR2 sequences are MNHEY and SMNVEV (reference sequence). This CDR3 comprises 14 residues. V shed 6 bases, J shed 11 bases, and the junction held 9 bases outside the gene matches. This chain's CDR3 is CASRPAGGAYVLTF. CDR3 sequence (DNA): TGTGCCAGCAGACCGGCGGGGGGTGCCTACGTCCTGACTTTC.

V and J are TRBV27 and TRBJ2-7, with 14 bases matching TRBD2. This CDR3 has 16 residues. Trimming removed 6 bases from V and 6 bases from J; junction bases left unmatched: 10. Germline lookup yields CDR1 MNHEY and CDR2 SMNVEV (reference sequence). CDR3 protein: CASRGIRGTSGSEQYF. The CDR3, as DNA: TGTGCCAGCAGGGGGATAAGGGGGACTAGCGGGAGCGAGCAGTACTTC.

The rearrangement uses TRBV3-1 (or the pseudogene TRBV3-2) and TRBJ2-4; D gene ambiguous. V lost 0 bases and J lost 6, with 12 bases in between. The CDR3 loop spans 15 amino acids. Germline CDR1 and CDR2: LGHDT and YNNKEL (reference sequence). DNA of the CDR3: TGTGCCAGCAGCCAAGAACCCTACTCGGGAAACATTCAGTACTTC. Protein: CASSQEPYSGNIQYF.

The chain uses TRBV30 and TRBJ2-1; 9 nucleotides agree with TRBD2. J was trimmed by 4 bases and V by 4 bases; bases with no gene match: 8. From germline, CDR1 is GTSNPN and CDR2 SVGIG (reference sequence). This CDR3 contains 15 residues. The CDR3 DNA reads TGTGCCTGGAAAGGCGGGAGGGCGGCGTACAATGAGCAGTTCTTC. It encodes CAWKGGRAAYNEQFF.

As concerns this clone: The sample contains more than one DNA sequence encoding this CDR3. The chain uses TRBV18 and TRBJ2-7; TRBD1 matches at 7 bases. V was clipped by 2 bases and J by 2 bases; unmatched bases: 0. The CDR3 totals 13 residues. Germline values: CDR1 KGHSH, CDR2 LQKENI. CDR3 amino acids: CASSPTGAYEQYF. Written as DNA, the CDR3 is TGTGCCAGCTCACCAACAGGGGCCTACGAGCAGTACTTC.

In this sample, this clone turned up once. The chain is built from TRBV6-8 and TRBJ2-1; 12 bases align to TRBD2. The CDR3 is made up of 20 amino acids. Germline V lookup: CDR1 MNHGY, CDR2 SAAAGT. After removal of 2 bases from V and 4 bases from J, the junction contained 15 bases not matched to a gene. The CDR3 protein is CASSYPAVTSGRKRYNEQFF. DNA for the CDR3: TGTGCCAGCAGTTACCCCGCCGTAACTAGCGGGAGGAAGCGATACAATGAGCAGTTCTTC.

DNA for the CDR3: TGTGCCAGCAGCTACGGGGATGTGGGGGAGCAGTACTTC. Protein: CASSYGDVGEQYF. The rearrangement links TRBV7-2 to TRBJ2-7, with D perhaps TRBD2 (5 bases). This CDR3 contains 13 residues. CDR1 SGHTA and CDR2 FQGNSA come from the germline V gene. Trimming took 4 bases from V and 7 from J, leaving 14 bases between them.

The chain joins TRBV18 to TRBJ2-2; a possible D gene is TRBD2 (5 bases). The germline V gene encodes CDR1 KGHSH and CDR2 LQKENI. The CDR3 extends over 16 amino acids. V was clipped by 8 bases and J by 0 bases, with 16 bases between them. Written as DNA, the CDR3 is TGTGCCAGCCCCTCCACCGGGGTAACGAACACCGGGGAGCTGTTTTTT. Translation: CASPSTGVTNTGELFF.

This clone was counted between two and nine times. The chain's CDR3 is CASSFGQGPYYEQYF. CDR3 DNA: TGCGCCAGCAGCTTTGGACAGGGACCCTACTACGAGCAGTACTTC. The V call is TRBV5-1, the J call TRBJ2-7; TRBD1 matches 8 bases. Trimming removed 2 bases from V and 3 bases from J; junction bases left unmatched: 7. Germline V gives CDR1 SGHRS, CDR2 YFSETQ. The CDR3 has 15 amino acids.

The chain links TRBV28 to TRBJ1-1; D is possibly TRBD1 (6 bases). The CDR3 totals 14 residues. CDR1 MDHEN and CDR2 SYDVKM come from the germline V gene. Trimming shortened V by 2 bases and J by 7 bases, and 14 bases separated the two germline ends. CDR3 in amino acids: CASSLPGVTYEAFF. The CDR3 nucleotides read TGTGCCAGCAGTTTACCAGGGGTTACTTATGAAGCTTTCTTT.

The CDR3 nucleotides read TGTGCCAGCAGTTTGGGTAGGGTAGCGGCACGCCTGAACATTCAGTACTTC. Translated, it gives CASSLGRVAARLNIQYF. The rearrangement joins TRBV27 to TRBJ2-4; tentative D call: TRBD2 (6 bases). This CDR3 is built from 17 residues. In germline, CDR1 is MNHEY, CDR2 SMNVEV (reference sequence). V shed 3 bases and J shed 7 bases, with 22 bases lying between them.

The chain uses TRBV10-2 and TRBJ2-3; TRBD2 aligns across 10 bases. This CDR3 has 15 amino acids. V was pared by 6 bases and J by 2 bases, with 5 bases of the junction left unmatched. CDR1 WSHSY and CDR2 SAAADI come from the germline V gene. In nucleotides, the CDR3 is TGCGCCAGCAGGGTAGCGGGAGGCATCACAGATACGCAGTATTTT. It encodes CASRVAGGITDTQYF.

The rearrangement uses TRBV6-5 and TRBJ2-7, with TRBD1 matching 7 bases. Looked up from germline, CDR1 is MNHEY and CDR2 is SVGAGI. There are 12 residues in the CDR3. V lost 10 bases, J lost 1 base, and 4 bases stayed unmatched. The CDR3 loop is CAIRDRSYEQYF. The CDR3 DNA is TGTGCCATCCGGGACAGATCCTACGAGCAGTACTTC.

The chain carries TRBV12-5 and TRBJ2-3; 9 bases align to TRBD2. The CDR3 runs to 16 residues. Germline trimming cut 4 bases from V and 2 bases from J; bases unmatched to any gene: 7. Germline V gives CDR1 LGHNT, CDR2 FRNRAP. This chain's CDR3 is CASGSPAGGDTDTQYF. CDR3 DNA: TGTGCTAGTGGTTCCCCGGCGGGAGGGGACACAGATACGCAGTATTTT.